A selection of T cell receptor beta chains follows, all from one sample in a study of T cell responses to AZD1222 COVID-19 vaccine. The repertoire was sequenced with immunoSEQ multiplex PCR; TCRdb's copy has only in-frame clones and lacks some. The data contain under 60,000 clones, around four fifths of them seen just once; the ten biggest clones take up 10% to 13%. Sequencing was performed on peripheral blood, taken on day 0 of AZD1222 vaccination. Every receptor here comes from an adult in good health. Each CDR3 is given with its conserved first and last residue. A D gene is named only where the DNA matches it firmly. Only part of the rows carry a size: once, few, many, or a class if the clone is expanded.

v_gene	j_gene	abundance	d_gene	CDR3aa	CDR3nt
TRBV6-5	TRBJ1-2	few	TRBD1	CASEEGTGLYGYTF	TGTGCCAGCGAGGAGGGGACAGGCCTCTATGGCTACACCTTC
TRBV18	TRBJ2-7	few	NA	CASSKGGRDEQYF	TGTGCCAGCTCAAAGGGGGGAAGGGACGAGCAGTACTTC
TRBV7-9	TRBJ1-3	NA	NA	CASSLGVLSGNTIYF	TGTGCCAGCAGCCTGGGGGTACTCTCTGGAAACACCATATATTTT
TRBV25-1	TRBJ2-3	NA	NA	CASSNLRDTQYF	TGTGCCAGCAGTAATCTTCGAGATACGCAGTATTTT
TRBV7-7	TRBJ1-3	once	NA	CASSLAWTCGNTIYF	TGTGCCAGCAGCTTAGCATGGACCTGTGGAAACACCATATATTTT
TRBV19	TRBJ2-5	NA	TRBD1	CASSSRRDREETQYF	TGTGCCAGTAGTTCGCGCCGGGACAGGGAAGAGACCCAGTACTTC
TRBV2	TRBJ1-5	NA	NA	CASSHRTDFAIWPQHF	TGTGCCAGCAGCCACCGGACGGACTTTGCAATCTGGCCCCAGCATTTT
TRBV7-8	TRBJ2-7	NA	TRBD1	CASSPRTGGGEQYF	TGTGCCAGCAGCCCCCGAACAGGGGGTGGCGAGCAGTACTTC
TRBV2	TRBJ2-7	NA	NA	CASSDADRYEQYF	TGTGCCAGCAGTGATGCGGACAGATACGAGCAGTACTTC
TRBV4-3	TRBJ1-2	NA	NA	CASSPESQGLGYTF	TGCGCCAGCAGCCCCGAAAGTCAGGGGCTTGGCTACACCTTC
TRBV19	TRBJ1-1	once	NA	CASAKATGNTEAFF	TGTGCCAGTGCCAAAGCGACAGGGAACACTGAAGCTTTCTTT
TRBV10-3	TRBJ2-7	NA	TRBD1	CAISTDRAQYEQYF	TGTGCCATCAGTACGGACAGGGCTCAATACGAGCAGTACTTC
TRBV4-2	TRBJ1-3	NA	NA	CASSQVQQGDGNTIYF	TGTGCCAGCAGCCAAGTCCAACAGGGAGACGGAAACACCATATATTTT
TRBV7-9	TRBJ2-7	NA	NA	CASSFIRGGAYF	TGTGCCAGCAGTTTTATCAGGGGGGGTGCGTACTTC
TRBV4-3	TRBJ1-6	NA	NA	CASSQESGIGSPLHF	TGCGCCAGCAGCCAAGAGTCGGGAATAGGCTCACCCCTCCACTTT
TRBV5-4	TRBJ2-5	NA	NA	CASSFGGSETQYF	TGTGCCAGCAGCTTTGGGGGTTCGGAGACCCAGTACTTC
TRBV9	TRBJ2-3	once	TRBD2	CASSVGTSEYTDTQYF	TGTGCCAGCAGCGTCGGGACTAGCGAGTACACAGATACGCAGTATTTT
TRBV5-1	TRBJ1-5	NA	NA	CASSLLPTGGSNQPQHF	TGCGCCAGCAGCTTACTCCCCACCGGAGGGTCTAATCAGCCCCAGCATTTT
TRBV2	TRBJ1-5	NA	NA	CASSEAIRGRQPQHF	TGTGCCAGCAGTGAAGCCATCAGGGGCCGTCAGCCCCAGCATTTT
TRBV6-5	TRBJ1-1	NA	NA	CASSYGGRRTNTEAFF	TGTGCCAGCAGTTACGGTGGCAGGAGAACGAACACTGAAGCTTTCTTT
TRBV11-2	TRBJ2-3	NA	NA	CASSLSGSTDTQYF	TGTGCCAGCAGCTTATCTGGGAGCACAGATACGCAGTATTTT
TRBV5-1	TRBJ1-5	once	TRBD1	CASSLTGGPQPQHF	TGCGCCAGCAGCTTGACAGGGGGGCCCCAGCCCCAGCATTTT
TRBV6-4	TRBJ1-5	few	TRBD1	CASSAPGGGSDNQPQHF	TGTGCCAGCAGTGCTCCAGGGGGGGGTTCCGACAATCAGCCCCAGCATTTT
TRBV15	TRBJ1-2	once	NA	CATSRGGVSYGYTF	TGTGCCACCAGCAGAGGGGGGGTCTCCTATGGCTACACCTTC
TRBV30	TRBJ2-6	NA	TRBD2	CASRGQREIGGANVLTF	TGTGCCTCGAGAGGGCAGCGGGAGATCGGCGGGGCCAACGTCCTGACTTTC
TRBV28	TRBJ1-2	NA	NA	CASEFGGGYGYTF	TGTGCCAGCGAATTCGGGGGCGGCTATGGCTACACCTTC
TRBV18	TRBJ1-5	NA	NA	CASSPQAGAGNQPQHF	TGTGCCAGCTCACCACAGGCGGGGGCGGGCAATCAGCCCCAGCATTTT
TRBV11-3	TRBJ2-2	NA	TRBD1	CASSLEFDRGNAGELFF	TGTGCCAGCAGCTTAGAGTTTGACAGGGGTAACGCCGGGGAGCTGTTTTTT
TRBV5-1	TRBJ1-1	NA	TRBD1	CASSFRTGATEAFF	TGCGCCAGCAGCTTTAGGACAGGGGCCACTGAAGCTTTCTTT
TRBV6-5	TRBJ1-6	NA	NA	CASSYVGSPLHF	TGTGCCAGCAGTTATGTTGGTTCACCCCTCCACTTT
TRBV19	TRBJ1-5	NA	TRBD1	CASRLGTVNQPQHF	TGTGCCAGTAGGCTCGGGACAGTCAATCAGCCCCAGCATTTT
TRBV5-4	TRBJ2-1	once	NA	CASRYKLGEGNEQFF	TGTGCCAGCAGATATAAGCTCGGAGAGGGGAATGAGCAGTTCTTC
TRBV2	TRBJ2-5	NA	TRBD2	CASSWTSQETQYF	TGTGCCAGCAGTTGGACTAGCCAAGAGACCCAGTACTTC
TRBV30	TRBJ2-1	once	TRBD2	CAWSLGLAGGVDEQFF	TGTGCCTGGAGTTTGGGACTAGCGGGAGGGGTCGATGAGCAGTTCTTC
TRBV6-1	TRBJ1-5	NA	NA	CASSEGTKQPQHF	TGTGCCAGCAGTGAAGGGACGAAACAGCCCCAGCATTTT
TRBV14	TRBJ1-1	NA	NA	CASAMTLNTEAFF	TGTGCCAGCGCTATGACCCTGAACACTGAAGCTTTCTTT
TRBV7-8	TRBJ2-7	NA	NA	CASSLATYEQYF	TGTGCCAGCAGCTTAGCAACCTACGAGCAGTACTTC
TRBV6-5	TRBJ2-7	once	TRBD1	CASSDRGLTTYEQYF	TGTGCCAGCAGCGACAGGGGACTTACCACCTACGAGCAGTACTTC
TRBV7-6	TRBJ2-3	NA	TRBD2	CASSLILAGADTQYF	TGTGCCAGCAGCTTAATACTAGCGGGAGCAGATACGCAGTATTTT
TRBV19	TRBJ1-1	NA	NA	CASSRREGSTEAFF	TGTGCCAGTAGTCGGAGAGAGGGGAGCACTGAAGCTTTCTTT
TRBV4-1	TRBJ1-2	NA	TRBD1	CASSPGQGSNYGYTF	TGCGCCAGCAGCCCGGGACAGGGGTCTAACTATGGCTACACCTTC
TRBV9	TRBJ2-2	NA	TRBD1	CASSNRDRMAGELFF	TGTGCCAGCAGCAACCGGGACAGGATGGCCGGGGAGCTGTTTTTT
TRBV7-2	TRBJ1-3	NA	TRBD1	CASSRDKQGTIYF	TGTGCCAGCAGCCGCGATAAACAGGGGACCATATATTTT
TRBV6-5	TRBJ1-1	NA	NA	CASRQGLGLEAFF	TGTGCCAGCAGGCAGGGACTAGGACTTGAAGCTTTCTTT
TRBV10-1	TRBJ2-3	NA	NA	CASLGRGPPTDTQYF	TGCGCCAGCCTGGGGCGGGGGCCCCCCACAGATACGCAGTATTTT
TRBV19	TRBJ2-2	NA	NA	CASTKGGPLVGELFF	TGTGCCAGTACCAAGGGAGGCCCGCTCGTCGGGGAGCTGTTTTTT
TRBV9	TRBJ2-4	NA	TRBD1	CASSVGDRGQENIQYF	TGTGCCAGCAGCGTAGGGGACAGGGGGCAGGAAAACATTCAGTACTTC
TRBV6-1	TRBJ1-1	few	NA	CASREGTGRTEAFF	TGTGCCAGCAGAGAAGGGACCGGCCGCACTGAAGCTTTCTTT
TRBV7-2	TRBJ2-5	NA	TRBD1	CASSPGTEETQYF	TGTGCCAGCAGCCCCGGGACAGAAGAGACCCAGTACTTC